What follows are 27 T cell receptor beta chains derived from one specimen sequenced in a study of blood T cell repertoires in COVID-19. TCRdb's copy holds only in-frame clones and misses some; the assay was immunoSEQ multiplex PCR. The table records about 120,000 clones, around 87% of them present only once. Sequencing used peripheral blood. Receptor source: a woman between 70 and 85 years old with acute or convalescent COVID-19.

The chain employs TRBV28 and TRBJ1-3, with D unclear. The CDR3 runs to 16 residues. Trimming took 2 bases from V and 1 from J, leaving 12 bases between them. The germline V gene has CDR1 MDHEN and CDR2 SYDVKM. The CDR3 DNA reads as TGTGCCAGCAGTTTACCGGGCCGGGGATCTGGAAACACCATATATTTT. This codes for CASSLPGRGSGNTIYF.

The chain joins TRBV7-3 to TRBJ1-1; no clear D. Trimming took 5 bases from V and 1 from J, leaving 14 bases between them. This CDR3 is 15 amino acids long. Germline-derived CDR1 and CDR2 are SGHTA and FQGTGA. CDR3 sequence (DNA): TGTGCCAGCAGCCCCCGCGGGTCAGGGAACACTGAAGCTTTCTTT. Protein: CASSPRGSGNTEAFF.

The chain carries TRBV19 and TRBJ1-1, with TRBD1 as a possible D gene (5 bases). V was pared by 6 bases and J by 4 bases, with 18 bases between. Germline CDR1 LNHDA, CDR2 SQIVND (reference sequence). The CDR3 contains 15 residues. CDR3 loop: CASREGRGAVTEAFF. CDR3 coding DNA: TGTGCCAGTAGGGAGGGGAGGGGAGCCGTCACTGAAGCTTTCTTT.

The chain carries TRBV9 and TRBJ2-1; 8 nucleotides align to TRBD2. J lost 4 bases, V lost 4 bases, and 16 bases had no gene match. CDR1 and CDR2 (germline): SGDLS, YYNGEE. The CDR3 runs to 18 residues. Here the CDR3 reads CASSTRFQLLADYNEQFF. In DNA, the CDR3 is TGTGCCAGCAGCACTAGGTTCCAGTTACTAGCGGATTACAATGAGCAGTTCTTC.

The chain employs TRBV7-9 and TRBJ1-2; the D is unclear. The CDR3 is made up of 14 amino acids. With 1 base removed from V and 6 bases from J, the gap between germline ends came to 12 bases. The germline gives CDR1 SEHNR, CDR2 FQNEAQ (reference sequence). CDR3 region: CASSLVDLGDGYTF. The CDR3 DNA follows: TGTGCCAGCAGCTTAGTAGACCTCGGGGATGGCTACACCTTC. The full variable domain, rest sourced from reference TRBV7-9 and TRBJ1-2, is DTGVSQNPRHKITKRGQNVTFRCDPISEHNRLYWYRQTLGQGPEFLTYFQNEAQLEKSRLLSDRFSAERPKGSFSTLEIQRTEQGDSAMYLCASSLVDLGDGYTFGSGTRLTVV.

The V call is TRBV27, the J call TRBJ1-5; D gene uncertain. The CDR3 is 13 amino acids. Germline V gene sequence: CDR1 MNHEY, CDR2 SMNVEV (reference sequence). V shed 4 bases and J shed 7 bases, with 11 bases lying between them. Here the CDR3 DNA reads TGTGCCAGCAGTTCCTCAGAAGTACAGCCCCAGCATTTT. Translating it yields CASSSSEVQPQHF.

This chain joins TRBV19 and TRBJ2-1, with D tentatively TRBD2 (5 bases). The V gene lost 3 bases and the J gene lost 5 bases, with 8 bases spanning the gap. The CDR3 sequence is 13 residues long. CDR1 is LNHDA, CDR2 SQIVND, per germline (reference sequence). This CDR3 reads CASSIDYNNEQFF. CDR3 coding DNA: TGTGCCAGTAGTATTGACTACAACAATGAGCAGTTCTTC. Full variable domain (missing parts from reference TRBV19 and TRBJ2-1): DGGITQSPKYLFRKEGQNVTLSCEQNLNHDAMYWYRQDPGQGLRLIYYSQIVNDFQKGDIAEGYSVSREKKESFPLTVTSAQKNPTAFYLCASSIDYNNEQFFGPGTRLTVL.

The chain couples TRBV5-1 to TRBJ1-1; TRBD1 might be the D (6 bases). There are 14 residues in the CDR3. Germline V gives CDR1 SGHRS, CDR2 YFSETQ. The V end was cut by 4 bases, the J end by 0 bases, with 10 bases between. CDR3 DNA sequence: TGCGCCAGCAGCCCGGACAGCCTGAACACTGAAGCTTTCTTT. Translation gives CASSPDSLNTEAFF.

This clone was counted a single time. This sequence joins TRBV4-2 and TRBJ2-1, with a tentative D call TRBD1 (6 bases). Trimming removed 2 bases at V and 4 bases at J, with 12 bases between. The CDR3 length is 15 residues. Per germline, CDR1 LGHNA and CDR2 YNFKEQ. This CDR3 reads CASSQPGQQYNEQFF. CDR3 sequence (DNA): TGTGCCAGCAGCCAACCAGGACAGCAATACAATGAGCAGTTCTTC.

The rearrangement links TRBV28 to TRBJ1-5; 7 nucleotides agree with TRBD1. Germline V gene lookup returns CDR1 MDHEN and CDR2 SYDVKM. The CDR3 length is 15 residues. V lost 5 bases and J lost 1; bases outside the gene matches: 5. CDR3 region: CASSLQGFSNQPQHF. The CDR3 coding sequence is TGTGCCAGCAGTCTACAGGGGTTCAGCAATCAGCCCCAGCATTTT.

The chain has TRBV5-3 and TRBJ1-5; possibly TRBD1 for D (5 bases). TRBV5-3 is treated as an ORF (open reading frame) with a function not yet certain. Trimming pared 9 bases from V and 5 bases from J, leaving 15 bases between. This CDR3 contains 13 residues. This CDR3 is CAKKGRGYQPQHF. CDR3 DNA: TGTGCCAAAAAGGGGAGGGGATATCAGCCCCAGCATTTT.

J is TRBJ2-3 and V is TRBV24-1, with 11 bases fitting TRBD2. J was trimmed by 5 bases and V by 7 bases; bases with no gene match: 7. There are 15 residues in the CDR3. CDR1 and CDR2 from the germline V gene are KGHDR and SFDVKD. The CDR3 sequence: CATSNSGGAGDTQYF. The CDR3 region has the DNA TGTGCCACCAGCAATAGCGGGGGGGCCGGAGATACGCAGTATTTT.

This rearrangement joins TRBV3-1 (or the pseudogene TRBV3-2) to TRBJ2-7, with D possibly being TRBD1 (6 bases). This CDR3 region has 14 residues. Trimming removed 4 bases at V and 3 bases at J, with 13 bases between. Per germline, CDR1 LGHDT and CDR2 YNNKEL (reference sequence). The CDR3 coding sequence is TGTGCCAGCAGCCCAGGACAGTCGCGCTACGAGCAGTACTTC. Protein: CASSPGQSRYEQYF.

The chain joins TRBV10-3 to TRBJ2-3; D not resolved. The CDR3 is made up of 14 amino acids. The germline V gene encodes CDR1 ENHRY and CDR2 SYGVKD. Between the trimmed V and J ends, which lost 3 bases and 5 bases, there was a span of 12 bases. The CDR3 DNA reads TGTGCCATCAGTGATAATCGAGGCGGAGATACGCAGTATTTT. Encoded protein: CAISDNRGGDTQYF.

The chain couples TRBV7-2 to TRBJ2-3, with 8 bases aligning to TRBD1. Germline V lookup: CDR1 SGHTA, CDR2 FQGNSA. The CDR3 sequence is 13 residues long. V lost 5 bases and J lost 7; bases outside the gene matches: 5. The CDR3 sequence is CASSTGDRNTQYF. The CDR3 DNA is TGTGCCAGCAGCACCGGGGACAGGAATACGCAGTATTTT.

V gene TRBV4-1 combines with J gene TRBJ1-1, with no clear D. The length of the CDR3 is 14 residues. The V and J ends lost 4 bases and 1 base respectively, with 10 bases between them. Germline V gene data show CDR1 as MGHRA and CDR2 as YSYEKL. DNA of the CDR3: TGCGCCAGCAGCCGATCGGCGGGGAACACTGAAGCTTTCTTT. Amino acids: CASSRSAGNTEAFF.

The V gene is TRBV29-1, the J gene TRBJ1-2, with D maybe TRBD1 (5 bases). Germline CDR1 reads SQVTM; CDR2 reads ANQGSEA. The CDR3 runs 14 residues. V was cut by 7 bases and J by 6 bases, with 21 bases left in between. The CDR3, as DNA: TGCAGCGATGGGCCCGGGCCGGGGGTAAATGGCTACACCTTC. Its protein is CSDGPGPGVNGYTF.

V usage is TRBV7-9 and J usage is TRBJ2-3; tentative D call: TRBD1 (5 bases). Germline values: CDR1 SEHNR, CDR2 FQNEAQ (reference sequence). Trimming took 4 bases from V and 2 from J, leaving 10 bases between them. The CDR3 extends over 14 amino acids. The CDR3 protein is CASSSRQLTDTQYF. The DNA for the CDR3 is TGTGCCAGCAGCTCCAGACAGCTCACAGATACGCAGTATTTT.

The chain recombines TRBV7-6 with TRBJ1-6; D unclear. Germline-derived CDR1 and CDR2 are SGHVS and FNYEAQ. The CDR3 loop spans 15 amino acids. V lost 5 bases to trimming and J lost 6 bases, with 14 bases between them. The CDR3 sequence is CASSTRPGSNSPLHF. The DNA for the CDR3 is TGTGCCAGCAGCACCCGTCCGGGGTCTAATTCACCCCTCCACTTT.

The J gene is TRBJ2-1, the V gene TRBV5-1, with 10 bases aligning to TRBD1. Germline V gives CDR1 SGHRS, CDR2 YFSETQ. The length of the CDR3 is 15 residues. Unmatched junction bases numbered 5, after V lost 4 bases and J lost 4 bases. The CDR3 bases are TGCGCCAGCAGCGCCCCGGACAGGGGGTACAATGAGCAGTTCTTC. Translation gives CASSAPDRGYNEQFF. The full variable domain, completed using reference TRBV5-1 and TRBJ2-1, is KAGVTQTPRYLIKTRGQQVTLSCSPISGHRSVSWYQQTPGQGLQFLFEYFSETQRNKGNFPGRFSGRQFSNSRSEMNVSTLELGDSALYLCASSAPDRGYNEQFFGPGTRLTVL.

The chain joins TRBV11-2 to TRBJ2-3, with TRBD1 matching over 9 bases. CDR3 length: 15 amino acids. Germline CDR1 reads SGHAT; CDR2 reads FQNNGV. With V trimmed by 4 bases and J by 4 bases, 6 bases remained unmatched. CDR3 sequence reads: CASSSTGGRADTQYF. The CDR3 bases are TGTGCCAGCAGCTCAACAGGGGGCAGGGCAGATACGCAGTATTTT.

The rearrangement links TRBV5-1 to TRBJ2-5; D is perhaps TRBD1 (5 bases). Trimming stripped 5 bases from V and 2 bases from J, with 16 bases between. Germline V CDR1 and CDR2: SGHRS, YFSETQ. The CDR3 is made up of 15 amino acids. Here the CDR3 DNA reads TGCGCCAGCAGTTATGTTGAAAAGGGGCAAGAGACCCAGTACTTC. Protein: CASSYVEKGQETQYF.

The rearrangement links TRBV28 to TRBJ1-1; 7 nucleotides match TRBD1. Germline V gene sequence: CDR1 MDHEN, CDR2 SYDVKM. Losses at the gene ends were 3 bases for V and 4 bases for J; bases not matched to a gene: 8. This CDR3 region has 15 residues. CDR3 bases: TGTGCCAGCAGTTTCGTTTCGAAGGGGGCCACTGAAGCTTTCTTT. It encodes CASSFVSKGATEAFF.

J is TRBJ1-2 and V is TRBV5-1; TRBD1 might be the D (5 bases). The V end was cut by 4 bases, the J end by 7 bases, with 20 bases between. The CDR3 is 15 amino acids. CDR1 is SGHRS and CDR2 is YFSETQ in the germline V gene. Here the CDR3 reads CASSGGDRYMSGYTF. DNA for the CDR3: TGCGCCAGCAGCGGGGGGGACCGATATATGAGTGGCTACACCTTC.

The chain uses TRBV5-1 and TRBJ2-2, with D unclear. The CDR3 is 16 residues long. CDR1 and CDR2 from the germline V gene are SGHRS and YFSETQ. The V and J ends lost 3 bases and 0 bases respectively, with 12 bases between them. CDR3 sequence reads: CASSSRSTPNTGELFF. The CDR3 region has the DNA TGCGCCAGCAGCTCCCGGTCGACACCGAACACCGGGGAGCTGTTTTTT.

V gene TRBV11-2 combines with J gene TRBJ2-3, with 8 bases lining up with TRBD2. There are 14 residues in the CDR3. Germline V CDR1 and CDR2: SGHAT, FQNNGV. V gave up 7 bases and J gave up 4 bases; unmatched junction bases: 7. DNA of the CDR3: TGTGCCAGCACGGGGGGGGACCCGGCAGATACGCAGTATTTT. It encodes CASTGGDPADTQYF.

The V gene is TRBV9, the J gene TRBJ2-2; 8 bases agree with TRBD1. After removal of 5 bases from V and 5 bases from J, the junction contained 8 bases not matched to a gene. The CDR3 covers 15 residues. Germline V gene data show CDR1 as SGDLS and CDR2 as YYNGEE. CDR3 residues: CASSSGTGGTGELFF. The DNA for the CDR3 is TGTGCCAGCAGTTCCGGGACAGGAGGTACCGGGGAGCTGTTTTTT.